This T cell receptor (beta chain) is from a study of cytomegalovirus exposure and HLA in healthy donors. V was pared by 6 bases and J by 6 bases, with 10 bases of the junction left unmatched. Germline V gene lookup returns CDR1 MDHEN and CDR2 SYDVKM. The CDR3 spans 16 residues. 60 Vbeta and 13 Jbeta primers were used in PCR. Assay: immunoSEQ multiplex PCR; the TCRdb copy retains only in-frame clones and omits some. The sample holds 180,000 or so clones, more than 70% seen once. General study findings and limits: HLA alleles showed associations with 15,000 to 20,000 TCR beta sequences in a later analysis, at a 0.05 false discovery rate.

Concerning this clone: Its antigen is not known.

The rearrangement links TRBV28 to TRBJ2-1, with TRBD1 identical over 11 bases. The sample consisted of PBMCs. This TCR was recovered from a woman aged 40 to 50 in good health and CMV-seropositive. The DNA for the CDR3 is TGTGCCAGCAGACCAGGGACAGGGGGAGTTAGCAATGAGCAGTTCTTC. It is translated as CASRPGTGGVSNEQFF.